Detailed here is one T cell receptor (beta chain). The CDR3 covers 14 residues. Between the trimmed V and J ends, which lost 5 bases and 9 bases, there was a span of 14 bases. From germline, CDR1 is MNHNY and CDR2 SVGAGI (reference sequence). Generated by immunoSEQ multiplex PCR, the TCRdb table keeps only in-frame clones and is missing some. This table holds some 200,000 clones, around 82% found once. The data belong to a study of blood T cell repertoires in COVID-19. Overall study: PBMCs, B-cell-depleted T cells, or T cells provided the cDNA or gDNA that made up the material.

The chain employs TRBV6-6 and TRBJ1-6, with TRBD1 as a possible D gene (5 bases). The source of this sequence is a woman aged 40-49 years with acute COVID-19. The source material was PBMCs or T cells enriched from blood (not recorded which). The CDR3: CASSGGVGGSPLHF. The CDR3 DNA sequence: TGTGCCAGCAGTGGGGGGGTTGGGGGTTCACCCCTCCACTTT.